What follows are 24 T cell receptor beta chains derived from one specimen sequenced in a study of blood T cell repertoires in COVID-19. Sequenced by immunoSEQ multiplex PCR; TCRdb stores in-frame clones only, minus some. Found here are approximately 60,000 clones, about 94% of them singletons; the top ten hold roughly 2.7%. The sample comprised peripheral blood. Source of these receptors: a man between 65 and 85 years old with active COVID-19.

The chain recombines TRBV4-2 with TRBJ2-1; 12 bases map to TRBD2. V lost 1 base, J lost 5 bases, and 6 bases stayed unmatched. CDR1 is LGHNA and CDR2 is YNFKEQ in the germline V gene. This CDR3 has 17 amino acids. CDR3 amino acids: CASSQAMTSGGHNEQFF. DNA for the CDR3: TGTGCCAGCAGCCAAGCAATGACTAGCGGGGGCCACAATGAGCAGTTCTTC.

The rearrangement joins TRBV2 to TRBJ1-5, with a possible D match to TRBD1 (5 bases). The CDR3 has 14 residues. Deletions cut 6 bases from V and 5 bases from J, with 14 bases between. Germline CDR1 is SNHLY and CDR2 is FYNNEI. This chain's CDR3 is CASREDGGYQPQHF. The CDR3 DNA reads TGTGCCAGCAGAGAGGACGGGGGTTATCAGCCCCAGCATTTT.

The chain links TRBV19 to TRBJ1-1; 11 nucleotides align to TRBD1. The V gene end was trimmed by 7 bases and the J gene end by 6 bases; junction bases not matched to a gene: 19. Germline CDR1 LNHDA, CDR2 SQIVND (reference sequence). The CDR3 sequence is 18 residues long. The CDR3 sequence is CASNPRVFSGQGVSEAFF. The CDR3 DNA reads TGTGCCAGTAACCCTAGGGTTTTTTCGGGACAGGGGGTATCTGAAGCTTTCTTT.

V is TRBV11-2 and J is TRBJ2-1; TRBD2 matches at 7 bases. V trimming: 1 base; J trimming: 0 bases; junction bases outside the gene matches: 3. This CDR3 contains 16 residues. Germline V CDR1 and CDR2: SGHAT, FQNNGV. The CDR3 loop is CASSLGSGNSYNEQFF. The CDR3 region has the DNA TGTGCCAGCAGCTTAGGGAGCGGGAACTCCTACAATGAGCAGTTCTTC. Full variable domain (outside the CDR3, taken from reference TRBV11-2 and TRBJ2-1): EAGVAQSPRYKIIEKRQSVAFWCNPISGHATLYWYQQILGQGPKLLIQFQNNGVVDDSQLPKDRFSAERLKGVDSTLKIQPAKLEDSAVYLCASSLGSGNSYNEQFFGPGTRLTVL.

A single count supports this clone. The chain joins TRBV19 to TRBJ1-2, with D tentatively TRBD1 (6 bases). V gave up 5 bases and J gave up 8 bases, with 21 bases separating them. There are 15 residues in the CDR3. CDR1 LNHDA and CDR2 SQIVND come from the germline V gene (reference sequence). The CDR3 DNA is TGTGCCAGTAGTTTTACAGGGTACGGTGGAGAGGGCTACACCTTC. The encoded protein is CASSFTGYGGEGYTF.

The V and J genes are TRBV5-6 and TRBJ1-1, with a possible D match to TRBD1 (6 bases). The germline V gene has CDR1 SGHDT and CDR2 YYEEEE. V dropped 1 base and J dropped 4 bases, with 20 bases sitting between them. This CDR3 comprises 17 residues. Written as DNA, the CDR3 is TGTGCCAGCAGCTTGTTAAATACCCGGACAGTTACCACTGAAGCTTTCTTT. Translated, it gives CASSLLNTRTVTTEAFF.

This sequence joins TRBV9 and TRBJ2-1, with D maybe TRBD2 (7 bases). In germline, CDR1 is SGDLS, CDR2 YYNGEE. Trimming took 3 bases from V and 2 from J, leaving 12 bases between them. The CDR3 has 15 residues. CDR3 nucleotides: TGTGCCAGCAGCGCTGACGGGGGGCCCTACAATGAGCAGTTCTTC. This translates into CASSADGGPYNEQFF.

The chain combines TRBV13 with TRBJ2-5, with 7 bases identical to TRBD1. V shed 3 bases, J shed 8 bases, and the junction held 15 bases outside the gene matches. Germline-derived CDR1 and CDR2 are PRHDT and FYEKMQ (reference sequence). The CDR3 totals 16 residues. This CDR3 reads CASSFGFTGTAETQYF. The CDR3 DNA reads TGTGCCAGCAGCTTTGGCTTTACCGGGACAGCGGAAACCCAGTACTTC.

This sequence joins TRBV4-1 and TRBJ2-1; 8 nucleotides match TRBD2. This CDR3 region has 16 residues. The germline V gene has CDR1 MGHRA and CDR2 YSYEKL. V was clipped by 0 bases and J by 5 bases; unmatched bases: 6. The CDR3 protein is CASSQDPASGHNEQFF. The CDR3 DNA sequence: TGCGCCAGCAGCCAAGATCCGGCTAGCGGGCACAATGAGCAGTTCTTC.

This clone is a singleton in its sample. The rearrangement links TRBV3-1 (or the pseudogene TRBV3-2) to TRBJ2-1; the match to TRBD2 covers 7 bases. V lost 4 bases to trimming and J lost 5 bases; unmatched junction nucleotides: 11. CDR3 size: 16 residues. Germline V CDR1 and CDR2: LGHDT, YNNKEL (reference sequence). CDR3 amino acids: CASSPQAGPWNNEQFF. CDR3 nucleotides: TGTGCCAGCAGCCCGCAAGCGGGGCCATGGAACAATGAGCAGTTCTTC.

This clone was detected only once. The chain links TRBV5-1 to TRBJ2-5; possibly TRBD2 for D (6 bases). Germline V gene sequence: CDR1 SGHRS, CDR2 YFSETQ. Trimming took 4 bases from V and 4 from J, leaving 17 bases between them. This CDR3 has 15 residues. DNA for the CDR3: TGCGCCAGCAGCCCAACCCAGCGGGTGTTAGAGACCCAGTACTTC. This codes for CASSPTQRVLETQYF.

J is TRBJ1-4 and V is TRBV5-6; a possible D gene is TRBD1 (6 bases). V lost 4 bases to trimming and J lost 5 bases, with 12 bases between them. The CDR3 has 14 residues. The germline V gene has CDR1 SGHDT and CDR2 YYEEEE. CDR3 bases: TGTGCCAGCAGCACACAGGGTCCCAATGAAAAACTGTTTTTT. Protein: CASSTQGPNEKLFF.

The gene calls are TRBV4-1 and TRBJ1-4; tentative D call: TRBD1 (6 bases). The germline CDR1 and CDR2 sequences are MGHRA and YSYEKL. The CDR3 loop spans 15 amino acids. V was cut by 3 bases and J by 3 bases, with 11 bases left in between. The CDR3 sequence: CASSHLRGSNEKLFF. In nucleotides, the CDR3 is TGCGCCAGCAGCCACCTAAGGGGGTCTAATGAAAAACTGTTTTTT.

The V call is TRBV10-2, the J call TRBJ1-1; D perhaps matches TRBD1 (6 bases). CDR1 and CDR2 from the germline V gene are WSHSY and SAAADI. Trimming took 8 bases from V and 4 from J, leaving 14 bases between them. The CDR3 sequence is 13 residues long. CDR3 in amino acids: CASQQGGFTEAFF. The CDR3 DNA reads TGCGCCAGCCAACAGGGCGGGTTCACTGAAGCTTTCTTT.

The V gene is TRBV19, the J gene TRBJ2-7, with 11 bases aligning to TRBD2. This CDR3 contains 15 residues. The V gene end was trimmed by 2 bases and the J gene end by 3 bases; junction bases not matched to a gene: 3. Germline V gene lookup returns CDR1 LNHDA and CDR2 SQIVND (reference sequence). The CDR3 spells CASSILTSGVYEQYF. The CDR3, as DNA: TGTGCCAGTAGTATATTGACTAGCGGGGTCTACGAGCAGTACTTC.

This chain joins TRBV4-2 and TRBJ2-5; 7 nucleotides line up with TRBD2. Germline CDR1 LGHNA, CDR2 YNFKEQ. The CDR3 covers 16 residues. Trimming cost V 0 bases and J 2 bases; bases outside gene matches: 6. The CDR3 loop is CASSQETGGSQETQYF. In DNA form, the CDR3 reads TGTGCCAGCAGCCAAGAGACCGGGGGGTCTCAAGAGACCCAGTACTTC.

The CDR3 is CASSTSPSGGMDEQFF. In DNA, the CDR3 is TGTGCCAGCAGCACAAGTCCTAGCGGGGGCATGGATGAGCAGTTCTTC. V gene TRBV5-6 combines with J gene TRBJ2-1, with 10 positions matching TRBD2. V was clipped by 4 bases and J by 8 bases; unmatched bases: 12. CDR1 is SGHDT and CDR2 is YYEEEE in the germline V gene. This CDR3 region has 16 residues.

The J gene is TRBJ2-5, the V gene TRBV18, with D possibly TRBD1 on 6 matching bases. Germline V gene data show CDR1 as KGHSH and CDR2 as LQKENI. CDR3 length equals 15 residues. V was pared by 6 bases and J by 3 bases, with 17 bases between. This chain's CDR3 is CASSPPGQTKETQYF. The CDR3 coding sequence is TGTGCCAGCTCCCCTCCTGGACAGACGAAAGAGACCCAGTACTTC.

The J gene is TRBJ1-2, the V gene TRBV27, with D perhaps TRBD1 (6 bases). Germline loops: CDR1 MNHEY, CDR2 SMNVEV (reference sequence). The CDR3 contains 16 residues. V lost 3 bases and J lost 7, with 21 bases in between. This CDR3 reads CASSFGSTGPMSGYTF. The CDR3 DNA reads TGTGCCAGCAGTTTTGGGTCGACAGGTCCTATGTCTGGCTACACCTTC.

The chain recombines TRBV6-5 with TRBJ1-2; D not resolved. The CDR3 consists of 13 residues. Germline V gene lookup returns CDR1 MNHEY and CDR2 SVGAGI. Trimming removed 6 bases at V and 8 bases at J, with 16 bases between. Here the CDR3 reads CASSPDTGKGYTF. As DNA, the CDR3 is TGTGCCAGCAGCCCCGACACCGGAAAGGGCTACACCTTC.

V is TRBV6-2 or TRBV6-3 and J is TRBJ2-1; no reliable D call. The CDR3 runs 15 residues. Trimming removed 5 bases from V and 0 bases from J, with 11 bases in between. Germline V gene data show CDR1 as MNHEY and CDR2 as SVGEGT. The CDR3 sequence is CASSDHSISYNEQFF. In nucleotides, the CDR3 is TGTGCCAGCAGTGACCACAGCATCTCCTACAATGAGCAGTTCTTC.

The chain employs TRBV2 and TRBJ1-6; D possibly corresponds to TRBD1 (5 bases). CDR3 length: 15 amino acids. Trimming pared 3 bases from V and 10 bases from J, leaving 16 bases between. Germline assignment: CDR1 SNHLY and CDR2 FYNNEI. The CDR3 spells CASSDLWQGGSPLHF. The CDR3 nucleotides read TGTGCCAGCAGTGATCTTTGGCAGGGCGGCTCACCCCTCCACTTT. Looking up the rest from reference TRBV2 and TRBJ1-6 gives the full variable domain: EPEVTQTPSHQVTQMGQEVILRCVPISNHLYFYWYRQILGQKVEFLVSFYNNEISEKSEIFDDQFSVERPDGSNFTLKIRSTKLEDSAMYFCASSDLWQGGSPLHFGNGTRLTVT.

The rearrangement uses TRBV6-5 and TRBJ2-7; 9 nucleotides align to TRBD1. The CDR3 has 15 residues. J gave up 2 bases and V 2 bases, and 4 bases lay outside the gene matches. In germline, CDR1 is MNHEY, CDR2 SVGAGI. For the CDR3, the DNA is TGTGCCAGCAGTTACCAGACAGGGGGGGCCTACGAGCAGTACTTC. It is translated as CASSYQTGGAYEQYF.

The CDR3 loop reads CASSPSPEFSGAYNEQFF. Here the CDR3 DNA reads TGTGCCAGCAGCCCATCCCCCGAATTTAGCGGGGCCTACAATGAGCAGTTCTTC. V gene TRBV7-9 combines with J gene TRBJ2-1; 8 bases are a match to TRBD2. Germline CDR1 reads SEHNR; CDR2 reads FQNEAQ (reference sequence). The CDR3 is 18 amino acids. J was trimmed by 2 bases and V by 5 bases; bases with no gene match: 14.